This T cell receptor (beta chain) appears in the sequencing data of a study of PD-L1 blockade in urothelial cancer. Across the study: Prior chemotherapy regimens per patient numbered 0 to 3. Median T cell yield from blood was fewer than 150,000.

TCRdb's copy holds only in-frame clones and misses some; the assay was immunoSEQ multiplex PCR. The profile shows tens of thousands of clones, 77% of them singletons. Germline V lookup: CDR1 SNHLY, CDR2 FYNNEI. V shed 5 bases, J shed 4 bases, and the junction held 7 bases outside the gene matches. The CDR3 runs to 14 residues. The V gene is TRBV2, the J gene TRBJ2-7, with 8 bases lining up with TRBD2. The sequence derives from a man aged 65-85 years with urothelial cancer. The sequenced sample was PBMCs, obtained around atezolizumab (anti-PD-L1) treatment. This CDR3 reads CASSPAGVGYEQYF. The CDR3 DNA reads TGTGCCAGCAGTCCAGCGGGAGTCGGTTACGAGCAGTACTTC.